These 22 T cell receptor beta chains came from one sample sequenced in a study of regulatory T cells in long-lasting Graves disease. Documented time point: newly diagnosed GD, antithyroid drugs for less than 3 months. Preparation of the TCR library used RNA extracted from PBMCs. To make TCR beta libraries, researchers used iRepertoire HTBI primers and Arm-PCR of CDR3 regions. TCRdb passed the multiplex PCR reads through MiXCR, listing each CDR3 protein once. In the table there are 400,000 to 500,000 distinct CDR3 sequences, 16% of which are singletons. The same sample was also used in a study of T cells in Graves' hyperthyroidism and ophthalmopathy.

Sequenced here: peripheral blood mononuclear cells (PBMCs), sampled at new diagnosis, from a patient treated with antithyroid drugs. The source of these receptors is a woman aged 18-30 years with Graves disease.

This clonotype was counted at least ten times. The gene calls are TRBV11-2 and TRBJ2-5, with D perhaps TRBD1 or TRBD2 (5 bases each). Deletions cut 1 base from V and 0 bases from J, with 12 bases between. In germline, CDR1 is SGHAT, CDR2 FQNNGV. The CDR3 covers 16 residues. The CDR3 bases are TGTGCCAGCAGCTTAGGAGGGGCCCTGTACCAAGAGACCCAGTACTTC. It codes for CASSLGGALYQETQYF.

Of note for this clonotype: As the CDR3 is not closed by the conserved phenylalanine or tryptophan, this likely results from a read error. The chain has TRBV20-1 and TRBJ2-5; 9 bases fit TRBD2. CDR1 is DFQATT and CDR2 is SNEGSKA in the germline V gene (reference sequence). The CDR3 has 15 residues. V lost 6 bases and J lost 5; bases outside the gene matches: 13. The CDR3 region has the DNA TGCAGTGCCAGTCCCCCTCTAGCGGGGAGGGAGACCCAGTACCTC. Its protein is CSASPPLAGRETQYL.

This clonotype was counted between two and nine times. The chain recombines TRBV12-3 or TRBV12-4 with TRBJ2-6; D gene uncertain. This CDR3 spans 17 amino acids. The V end lost 6 bases, the J end lost 1 base, and 16 bases lay between the germline ends. The CDR3 protein is CASSAPVKPSGANVLTF. The CDR3 region has the DNA TGTGCCAGCAGCGCCCCGGTTAAGCCATCTGGGGCCAACGTCCTGACTTTC.

This clonotype was picked up many times. V is TRBV30 and J is TRBJ2-3; D uncertain. The V end was cut by 4 bases, the J end by 2 bases, with 7 bases between. The CDR3 is 12 amino acids. CDR1 and CDR2 from the germline V gene are GTSNPN and SVGIG (reference sequence). The CDR3 region is CAWNSYTDTQYF. CDR3 DNA: TGTGCCTGGAACAGTTACACAGATACGCAGTATTTT.

There are many counts of this clonotype. The chain recombines TRBV7-9 with TRBJ2-5; 10 bases are a match to TRBD2. Per germline, CDR1 SEHNR and CDR2 FQNEAQ (reference sequence). V trimming: 0 bases; J trimming: 4 bases; junction bases outside the gene matches: 11. The CDR3 runs 18 residues. Written as DNA, the CDR3 is TGTGCCAGCAGCTTAGCGGCTAGCGGGAGAGGCGATGGAGAGACCCAGTACTTC. Translated, it gives CASSLAASGRGDGETQYF.

The chain has TRBV20-1 and TRBJ2-1; 8 bases are shared with TRBD2. With 0 bases clipped from V and 6 bases from J, the junction kept 13 bases outside the gene matches. Germline loops: CDR1 DFQATT, CDR2 SNEGSKA (reference sequence). The CDR3 has 17 residues. CDR3 DNA sequence: TGCAGTGCTAGAGATCTAATCCCGGGACTAGTCCTCAATGAGCAGTTCTTC. Translating it yields CSARDLIPGLVLNEQFF.

This clonotype was seen many times. The chain joins TRBV28 to TRBJ2-5; the D gene is possibly TRBD1 (7 bases). The length of the CDR3 is 13 residues. V gave up 6 bases and J gave up 2 bases, with 10 bases separating them. Germline assignment: CDR1 MDHEN and CDR2 SYDVKM. CDR3 DNA: TGTGCCAGCAGCCCAGGGGGGCAAGAGACCCAGTACTTC. This translates into CASSPGGQETQYF. Full variable domain (remainder filled in from reference TRBV28 and TRBJ2-5): DVKVTQSSRYLVKRTGEKVFLECVQDMDHENMFWYRQDPGLGLRLIYFSYDVKMKEKGDIPEGYSVSREKKERFSLILESASTNQTSMYLCASSPGGQETQYFGPGTRLLVL.

This clonotype appeared many times. The J gene is TRBJ2-3, the V gene TRBV10-1; D is unclear. V was trimmed by 0 bases and J by 6 bases, leaving 10 bases between them. The germline V gene has CDR1 WNHNN and CDR2 SYGVQD (reference sequence). The CDR3 loop spans 14 amino acids. The DNA of the CDR3 is TGCGCCAGCAGTGAGTCACCTCGTGAGGATACGCAGTATTTT. Its translation: CASSESPREDTQYF.

J is TRBJ2-1 and V is TRBV11-3, with TRBD2 matching 9 bases. Germline lookup yields CDR1 SGHNT and CDR2 YENEEA. This CDR3 is 13 amino acids long. Trimming removed 5 bases from V and 9 bases from J; junction bases left unmatched: 5. Written as DNA, the CDR3 is TGTGCCAGCAGCCGGGGACTAGCAGCTGAGCAGTTCTTC. Protein product: CASSRGLAAEQFF. Based on the CDR3 plus reference TRBV11-3 and TRBJ2-1, the full variable domain is EAGVVQSPRYKIIEKKQPVAFWCNPISGHNTLYWYLQNLGQGPELLIRYENEEAVDDSQLPKDRFSAERLKGVDSTLKIQPAELGDSAVYLCASSRGLAAEQFFGPGTRLTVL.

In this sample, this clonotype turned up many times. V is TRBV12-3 or TRBV12-4 and J is TRBJ2-7; TRBD1 aligns across 12 bases. This CDR3 comprises 16 residues. Trimming took 5 bases from V and 6 from J; bases not matched to a gene: 11. CDR3 nucleotides: TGTGCCAGCAGTCCTGGGGGGGACAGGGGGCGTCGCGAGCAGTACTTC. Residues: CASSPGGDRGRREQYF.

In its sample, this clonotype was seen once. A much larger clone sits a single nucleotide away, making a read error possible. The rearrangement uses TRBV29-1 and TRBJ2-3; TRBD1 might be the D (5 bases). The J call may be wrong; the DNA end is better matched by TRBJ1-5. Germline assignment: CDR1 SQVTM and CDR2 ANQGSEA. There are 12 residues in the CDR3. This CDR3 reads CSVGGGVDTQHF. The CDR3 DNA reads as TGCAGCGTTGGTGGGGGAGTGGATACGCAGCATTTT.

The chain recombines TRBV7-9 with TRBJ2-3; D gene uncertain. This CDR3 is built from 15 residues. V lost 7 bases and J 0 bases, leaving 14 bases between the germline ends. Germline V gives CDR1 SEHNR, CDR2 FQNEAQ (reference sequence). The CDR3 protein is CASNLAGSSTDTQYF. For the CDR3, the DNA is TGTGCCAGCAACCTCGCTGGATCTAGCACAGATACGCAGTATTTT.

In its sample, this clonotype was seen many times. The chain employs TRBV6-2 or TRBV6-3 and TRBJ1-2; no clear D gene. Germline lookup yields CDR1 MNHEY and CDR2 SVGEGT. CDR3 length: 13 residues. Here the CDR3 reads CATTDSENYGYTF. Written as DNA, the CDR3 is TGTGCAACAACCGACTCGGAAAACTATGGCTACACCTTC.

The gene calls are TRBV6-2 or TRBV6-3 and TRBJ2-2; the match to TRBD2 covers 8 bases. Trimming removed 6 bases from V and 7 bases from J; junction bases left unmatched: 7. The germline CDR1 and CDR2 sequences are MNHEY and SVGEGT. The CDR3 has 14 residues. The CDR3 sequence: CASREAGVGGELFF. As DNA, the CDR3 is TGTGCCAGCAGGGAAGCGGGAGTGGGCGGGGAGCTGTTTTTT.

There are a few counts of this clonotype. The rearrangement links TRBV7-2 to TRBJ2-1, with TRBD2 identical over 15 bases. From germline, CDR1 is SGHTA and CDR2 FQGNSA. The CDR3 runs to 16 residues. Trimming at V came to 1 base and at J to 6 bases, leaving 1 base not matched to a gene. CDR3 amino acids: CASSLEGLAGGNEQFF. The CDR3 DNA sequence: TGTGCCAGCAGCTTAGAGGGACTAGCGGGGGGCAATGAGCAGTTCTTC.

This rearrangement joins TRBV19 to TRBJ2-2, with 7 bases lining up with TRBD2. Germline V gene data show CDR1 as LNHDA and CDR2 as SQIVND (reference sequence). V gave up 7 bases and J gave up 5 bases; unmatched junction bases: 7. This CDR3 has 14 amino acids. The CDR3: CASMVQGGTGELFF. The CDR3 coding sequence is TGTGCCAGTATGGTTCAGGGAGGGACCGGGGAGCTGTTTTTT.

This clonotype was counted many times. The chain is built from TRBV20-1 and TRBJ2-3, with D unresolved. Trimming left V 4 bases short and J 4 bases short, with 12 bases between. CDR3 length: 13 residues. Germline loops: CDR1 DFQATT, CDR2 SNEGSKA (reference sequence). The CDR3 sequence: CSAKGPHPDTQYF. The CDR3 coding sequence is TGCAGTGCTAAAGGACCGCACCCAGATACGCAGTATTTT.

This clonotype was counted many times. Written as DNA, the CDR3 is TGTGCCAGCAGCTTAGGTTTTCGGGAGGCCCCCCGTAATGAGCAGTTCTTC. This sequence encodes CASSLGFREAPRNEQFF. The rearrangement joins TRBV7-3 to TRBJ2-1; 7 bases are shared with TRBD2. The CDR3 runs to 17 residues. Looked up from germline, CDR1 is SGHTA and CDR2 is FQGTGA. Trimming took 2 bases from V and 7 from J; bases not matched to a gene: 14.

This clonotype was counted at least ten times. V usage is TRBV19 and J usage is TRBJ1-1; D remains unclear. Deletions cut 3 bases from V and 3 bases from J, with 11 bases between. There are 14 residues in the CDR3. Looked up from germline, CDR1 is LNHDA and CDR2 is SQIVND (reference sequence). The CDR3 coding sequence is TGTGCCAGTAGTATTCTCAGGCGCGACACTGAAGCTTTCTTT. This codes for CASSILRRDTEAFF.

The genes are TRBV12-3 or TRBV12-4 and TRBJ1-1; TRBD1 aligns across 9 bases. The CDR3 consists of 14 residues. The V segment lost 5 bases and the J segment 5 bases; nucleotides outside the gene matches: 6. The CDR3 DNA is TGTGCCAGCAGTCCGAACAGGGGGCGGACTGAAGCTTTCTTT. Protein sequence: CASSPNRGRTEAFF.

In this sample, this clonotype turned up a few times. This sequence joins TRBV12-3 or TRBV12-4 and TRBJ2-7; 8 bases agree with TRBD1. This CDR3 is 14 amino acids long. V dropped 6 bases and J dropped 0; count of bases not matched to a gene: 4. The CDR3 coding sequence is TGTGCCAGCAGGAGAACAGGGGGCTCCTACGAGCAGTACTTC. Translated, it gives CASRRTGGSYEQYF.

This clonotype appeared many times. The chain joins TRBV12-3 or TRBV12-4 to TRBJ2-1, with 7 positions matching TRBD1. V gave up 6 bases and J gave up 0 bases; unmatched junction bases: 11. This CDR3 comprises 17 residues. The CDR3 nucleotides read TGTGCCAGCAGACAGGGGCTACGCCCCAGCTCCTACAATGAGCAGTTCTTC. Amino acid sequence: CASRQGLRPSSYNEQFF.